A selection of T cell receptor beta chains follows, all from one sample in a study of vaccination effects on CD4 cells after COVID-19. These receptors have no identified antigens. The protocol was immunoSEQ multiplex PCR, while the TCRdb copy is restricted to in-frame clones and leaves out a portion. The sample yields over 65,000 clones, roughly three quarters seen once. Sequencing used CD4+ T cells from PBMCs cultured without peptide, obtained before COVID-19 vaccination. These receptors were obtained from a human donor who received a COVID-19 vaccine. The CDR3 runs from the conserved cysteine through the conserved F or W. Each record gives: J gene, D gene, clone size, V gene, CDR3 protein, CDR3 DNA. The D gene is left open where the match is weak. Not all rows give a size; the values are once, few, many and, for expanded clones, a class.

J gene: TRBJ1-4; D gene: TRBD1; clone size: few; V gene: TRBV7-2; CDR3 protein: CASSSGQGDEKLFF; CDR3 DNA: TGTGCCAGCAGCTCGGGACAGGGAGACGAAAAACTGTTTTTT
J gene: TRBJ1-4; D gene: TRBD1; clone size: -; V gene: TRBV28; CDR3 protein: CASSFNRGLTNEKLFF; CDR3 DNA: TGTGCCAGCAGTTTTAACAGGGGGCTGACTAATGAAAAACTGTTTTTT
J gene: TRBJ1-5; D gene: TRBD1; clone size: -; V gene: TRBV7-2; CDR3 protein: CASSQGTAYQPQHF; CDR3 DNA: TGTGCCAGCAGCCAAGGGACAGCTTATCAGCCCCAGCATTTT
J gene: TRBJ1-1; D gene: -; clone size: -; V gene: TRBV11-3; CDR3 protein: CASSSNYGSEAFF; CDR3 DNA: TGTGCCAGCAGCTCAAATTACGGATCTGAAGCTTTCTTT
J gene: TRBJ1-2; D gene: TRBD1; clone size: -; V gene: TRBV2; CDR3 protein: CASSASISDRVGSRGYTF; CDR3 DNA: TGTGCCAGCAGTGCCTCTATTTCTGACAGGGTCGGGTCTAGAGGCTACACCTTC
J gene: TRBJ1-3; D gene: -; clone size: few; V gene: TRBV7-9; CDR3 protein: CASSAGSHGGNTIYF; CDR3 DNA: TGTGCCAGCAGCGCAGGGTCTCACGGTGGAAACACCATATATTTT
J gene: TRBJ1-2; D gene: -; clone size: few; V gene: TRBV29-1; CDR3 protein: CSAQPGYTF; CDR3 DNA: TGCAGCGCCCAACCGGGCTACACCTTC
J gene: TRBJ2-2; D gene: -; clone size: -; V gene: TRBV10-1; CDR3 protein: CASSESGTGELFF; CDR3 DNA: TGCGCCAGCAGTGAGAGCGGCACCGGGGAGCTGTTTTTT
J gene: TRBJ2-1; D gene: -; clone size: -; V gene: TRBV6-5; CDR3 protein: CASSYWGSSYNEQFF; CDR3 DNA: TGTGCCAGCAGTTATTGGGGGTCTTCCTACAATGAGCAGTTCTTC
J gene: TRBJ1-2; D gene: TRBD1; clone size: once; V gene: TRBV5-1; CDR3 protein: CASSLVPETGDGYTF; CDR3 DNA: TGCGCCAGCAGCTTAGTGCCGGAGACAGGGGATGGCTACACCTTC
J gene: TRBJ1-1; D gene: -; clone size: -; V gene: TRBV10-3; CDR3 protein: CAIKRDLNTEAFF; CDR3 DNA: TGTGCCATCAAGAGGGACCTCAACACTGAAGCTTTCTTT
J gene: TRBJ1-6; D gene: TRBD1; clone size: -; V gene: TRBV2; CDR3 protein: CASNRDSEISNSPLHF; CDR3 DNA: TGTGCCAGCAATAGGGACAGTGAAATAAGTAATTCACCCCTCCACTTT
J gene: TRBJ1-5; D gene: -; clone size: -; V gene: TRBV7-8; CDR3 protein: CASSLGLGRGNNQPQHF; CDR3 DNA: TGTGCCAGCAGCTTAGGCTTGGGGCGCGGTAACAATCAGCCCCAGCATTTT
J gene: TRBJ1-5; D gene: TRBD1; clone size: -; V gene: TRBV5-6; CDR3 protein: CASSLRQGGNQPQHF; CDR3 DNA: TGTGCCAGCAGCCTGCGACAGGGTGGCAATCAGCCCCAGCATTTT
J gene: TRBJ1-1; D gene: -; clone size: -; V gene: TRBV30; CDR3 protein: CAWSVSGVGTEAFF; CDR3 DNA: TGTGCCTGGAGTGTTTCGGGGGTGGGCACTGAAGCTTTCTTT
J gene: TRBJ1-6; D gene: -; clone size: few; V gene: TRBV5-4; CDR3 protein: CASSFRNSPLHF; CDR3 DNA: TGTGCCAGCAGCTTCAGAAATTCACCCCTCCACTTT
J gene: TRBJ1-4; D gene: -; clone size: -; V gene: TRBV9; CDR3 protein: CASSVVDSATNEKLFF; CDR3 DNA: TGTGCCAGCAGCGTTGTCGACAGTGCAACTAATGAAAAACTGTTTTTT
J gene: TRBJ1-1; D gene: -; clone size: few; V gene: TRBV4-3; CDR3 protein: CASRRDVNTEAFF; CDR3 DNA: TGCGCCAGCAGACGGGACGTGAACACTGAAGCTTTCTTT
J gene: TRBJ2-1; D gene: -; clone size: -; V gene: TRBV18; CDR3 protein: CASSHRQGEAYNEQFF; CDR3 DNA: TGTGCCAGCTCTCACAGGCAGGGTGAAGCCTACAATGAGCAGTTCTTC
J gene: TRBJ2-2; D gene: -; clone size: -; V gene: TRBV5-1; CDR3 protein: CASSLYGGSAGELFF; CDR3 DNA: TGCGCCAGCAGCTTGTACGGGGGATCGGCCGGGGAGCTGTTTTTT
J gene: TRBJ2-5; D gene: -; clone size: -; V gene: TRBV28; CDR3 protein: CASSLREYGYQETQYF; CDR3 DNA: TGTGCCAGCAGTTTACGCGAGTACGGTTACCAAGAGACCCAGTACTTC
J gene: TRBJ2-5; D gene: -; clone size: -; V gene: TRBV5-1; CDR3 protein: CASSFDWQETQYF; CDR3 DNA: TGCGCCAGCAGCTTCGACTGGCAAGAGACCCAGTACTTC
J gene: TRBJ1-3; D gene: -; clone size: -; V gene: TRBV18; CDR3 protein: CASSLSFGRSSGNTIYF; CDR3 DNA: TGTGCCAGCTCACTTTCCTTCGGACGGAGCTCTGGAAACACCATATATTTT
J gene: TRBJ1-2; D gene: -; clone size: -; V gene: TRBV28; CDR3 protein: CASSWGGYGYTF; CDR3 DNA: TGTGCCAGCAGCTGGGGTGGCTATGGCTACACCTTC
J gene: TRBJ2-1; D gene: TRBD1; clone size: -; V gene: TRBV5-8; CDR3 protein: CASSLGQGRNEQFF; CDR3 DNA: TGTGCCAGCAGCTTGGGACAGGGGCGCAATGAGCAGTTCTTC
J gene: TRBJ2-4; D gene: TRBD1; clone size: -; V gene: TRBV6-5; CDR3 protein: CASDRDLSIQYF; CDR3 DNA: TGTGCCAGTGACAGGGATTTGAGCATTCAGTACTTC
J gene: TRBJ2-3; D gene: TRBD2; clone size: -; V gene: TRBV29-1; CDR3 protein: CSVEVWLAGTDTQYF; CDR3 DNA: TGCAGCGTTGAAGTTTGGCTAGCGGGCACAGATACGCAGTATTTT
J gene: TRBJ1-2; D gene: -; clone size: -; V gene: TRBV7-9; CDR3 protein: CASSLDQGYAYTF; CDR3 DNA: TGTGCCAGCAGCTTAGACCAGGGGTATGCCTACACCTTC
J gene: TRBJ2-5; D gene: -; clone size: -; V gene: TRBV5-1; CDR3 protein: CASSLDMETQYF; CDR3 DNA: TGCGCCAGCAGCTTGGATATGGAGACCCAGTACTTC
J gene: TRBJ2-5; D gene: -; clone size: -; V gene: TRBV18; CDR3 protein: CASSPPGEETQYF; CDR3 DNA: TGTGCCAGCTCACCACCAGGGGAAGAGACCCAGTACTTC
J gene: TRBJ1-2; D gene: TRBD1; clone size: -; V gene: TRBV29-1; CDR3 protein: CSVDWGQRSYGYTF; CDR3 DNA: TGCAGCGTTGATTGGGGACAGAGGTCCTATGGCTACACCTTC
J gene: TRBJ2-1; D gene: -; clone size: -; V gene: TRBV9; CDR3 protein: CASSVDGTSNEQFF; CDR3 DNA: TGTGCCAGCAGCGTAGATGGGACCTCCAATGAGCAGTTCTTC
J gene: TRBJ2-2; D gene: -; clone size: -; V gene: TRBV5-4; CDR3 protein: CASSPARGNTGELFF; CDR3 DNA: TGTGCCAGCAGCCCCGCGAGGGGGAACACCGGGGAGCTGTTTTTT
J gene: TRBJ2-1; D gene: TRBD2; clone size: -; V gene: TRBV4-1; CDR3 protein: CASSQGTSGLLTYNEQFF; CDR3 DNA: TGCGCCAGCAGCCAAGGGACTAGCGGTCTTCTAACCTACAATGAGCAGTTCTTC
J gene: TRBJ1-1; D gene: TRBD1; clone size: -; V gene: TRBV5-1; CDR3 protein: CASRFNPGQGLSGAFF; CDR3 DNA: TGCGCCAGCAGATTCAATCCGGGACAGGGCCTGTCCGGGGCTTTCTTT